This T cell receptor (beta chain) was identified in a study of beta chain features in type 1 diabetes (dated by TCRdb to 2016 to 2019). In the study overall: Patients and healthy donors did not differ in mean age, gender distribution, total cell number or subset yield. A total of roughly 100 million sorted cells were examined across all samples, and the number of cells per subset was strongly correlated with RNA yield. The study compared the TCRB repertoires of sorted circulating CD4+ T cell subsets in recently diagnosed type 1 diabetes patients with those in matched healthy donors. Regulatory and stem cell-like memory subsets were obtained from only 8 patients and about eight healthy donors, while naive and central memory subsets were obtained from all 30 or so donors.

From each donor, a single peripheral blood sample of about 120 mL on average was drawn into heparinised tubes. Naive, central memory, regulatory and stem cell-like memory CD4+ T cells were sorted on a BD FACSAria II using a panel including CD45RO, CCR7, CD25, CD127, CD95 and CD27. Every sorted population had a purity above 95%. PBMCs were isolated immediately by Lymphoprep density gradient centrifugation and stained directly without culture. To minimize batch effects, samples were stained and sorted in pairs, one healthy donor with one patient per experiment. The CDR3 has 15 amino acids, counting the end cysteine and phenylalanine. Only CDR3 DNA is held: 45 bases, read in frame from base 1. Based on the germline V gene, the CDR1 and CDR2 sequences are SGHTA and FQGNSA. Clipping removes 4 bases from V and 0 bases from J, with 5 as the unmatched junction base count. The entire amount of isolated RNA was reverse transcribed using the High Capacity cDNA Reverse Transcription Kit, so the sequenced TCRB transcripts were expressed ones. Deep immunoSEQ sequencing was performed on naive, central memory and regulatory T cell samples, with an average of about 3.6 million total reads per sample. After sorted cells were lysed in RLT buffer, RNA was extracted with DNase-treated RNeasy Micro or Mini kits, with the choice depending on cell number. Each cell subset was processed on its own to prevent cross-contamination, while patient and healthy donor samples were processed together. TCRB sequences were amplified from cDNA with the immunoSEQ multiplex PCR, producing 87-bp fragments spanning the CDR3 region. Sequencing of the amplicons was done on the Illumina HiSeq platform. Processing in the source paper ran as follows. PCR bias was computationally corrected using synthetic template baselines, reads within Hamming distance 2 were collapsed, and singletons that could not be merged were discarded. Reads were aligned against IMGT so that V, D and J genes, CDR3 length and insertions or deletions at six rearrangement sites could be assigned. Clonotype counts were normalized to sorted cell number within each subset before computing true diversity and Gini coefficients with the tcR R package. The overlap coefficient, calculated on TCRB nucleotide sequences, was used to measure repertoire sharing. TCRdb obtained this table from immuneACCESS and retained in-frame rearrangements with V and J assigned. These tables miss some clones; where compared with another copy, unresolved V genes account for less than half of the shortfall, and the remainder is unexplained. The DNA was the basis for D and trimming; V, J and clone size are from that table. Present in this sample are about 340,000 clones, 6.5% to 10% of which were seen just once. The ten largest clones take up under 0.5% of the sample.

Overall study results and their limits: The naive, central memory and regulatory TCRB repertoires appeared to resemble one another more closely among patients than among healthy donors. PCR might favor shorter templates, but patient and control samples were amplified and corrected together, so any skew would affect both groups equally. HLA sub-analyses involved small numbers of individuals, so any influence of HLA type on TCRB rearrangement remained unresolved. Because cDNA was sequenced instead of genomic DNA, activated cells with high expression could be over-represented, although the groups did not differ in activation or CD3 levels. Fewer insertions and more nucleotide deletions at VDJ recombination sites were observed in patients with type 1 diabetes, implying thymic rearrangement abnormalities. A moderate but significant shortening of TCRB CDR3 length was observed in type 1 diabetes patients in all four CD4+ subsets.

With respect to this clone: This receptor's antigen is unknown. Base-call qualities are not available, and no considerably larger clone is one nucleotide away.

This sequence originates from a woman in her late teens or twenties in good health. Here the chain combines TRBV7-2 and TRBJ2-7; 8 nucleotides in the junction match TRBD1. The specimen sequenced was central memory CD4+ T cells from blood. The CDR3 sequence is CASSSRQGFSYEQYF. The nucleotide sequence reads TGTGCCAGCAGCTCACGACAGGGGTTCTCCTACGAGCAGTACTTC.